The present entry profiles one TCR beta chain with its context. The antigen is undetermined. Per donor, one heparinised blood draw averaged approximately 110 mL. The data belong to a study of beta chain features in type 1 diabetes. The V gene lost 4 bases and the J gene lost 6 bases, with 17 bases spanning the gap. The CDR3 runs 14 residues. Per germline, CDR1 SGDLS and CDR2 YYNGEE. Study-level results: Patients and controls would be equally affected if PCR favored shorter templates. There was a moderate but significant shortening of TCRB CDR3s in all four CD4+ subsets of Type 1 diabetes patients. Researchers cautioned that cDNA sequencing could over-represent cells with high TCR expression.

As every portion of the isolated RNA was reverse transcribed, the sequencing read expressed TCRB transcripts. Assay: immunoSEQ multiplex PCR; the TCRdb copy retains only in-frame clones and omits some. Of 150,000 to 200,000 clones in the sample, 63% were seen once. Specimen: naive CD4+ T cells from blood. The sequence derives from a man younger than 40 with type 1 diabetes. The chain employs TRBV9 and TRBJ2-7; D is undetermined. For the CDR3, the DNA is TGTGCCAGCAGCTTCAGCCCCGCCGGTAGCGAGCAGTACTTC. Its translation: CASSFSPAGSEQYF.